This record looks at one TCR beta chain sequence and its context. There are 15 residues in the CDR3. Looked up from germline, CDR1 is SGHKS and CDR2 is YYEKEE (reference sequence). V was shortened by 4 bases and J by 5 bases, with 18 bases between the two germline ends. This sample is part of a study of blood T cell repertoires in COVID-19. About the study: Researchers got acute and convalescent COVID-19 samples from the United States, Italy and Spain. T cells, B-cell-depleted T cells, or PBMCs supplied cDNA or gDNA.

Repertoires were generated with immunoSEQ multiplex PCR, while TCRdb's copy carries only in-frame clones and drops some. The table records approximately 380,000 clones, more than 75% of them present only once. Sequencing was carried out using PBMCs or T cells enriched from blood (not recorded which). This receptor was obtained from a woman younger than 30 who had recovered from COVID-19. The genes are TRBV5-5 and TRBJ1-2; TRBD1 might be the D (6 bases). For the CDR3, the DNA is TGTGCCAGCAGCGTACAGGGCCAAATGGGGTATGGCTACACCTTC. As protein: CASSVQGQMGYGYTF.